This passage covers 10 T cell receptor beta chains from one sample sequenced in a study of vaccination and CD4 T cells after COVID-19. The treatment denotes: approximately 9-day PBMC culture with coronavirus spike peptide pools or control peptides (ViraFEST assay). According to the study, CD4+ T cells from the unexposed donor were gathered ahead of the COVID-19 pandemic (2011-2018). Cultured CD4+ T-cell DNA underwent Oncomine TCR Beta short-read sequencing. In this case, cultured CD4+ T cells provided the extracted genomic DNA. TCRdb re-analysed the PCR reads in MiXCR, keeping a single row per CDR3 protein. The table has around 8,000 distinct CDR3 sequences, roughly a third seen once. Their antigens remain unidentified. The sample taken for sequencing was CD4+ T cells from blood, cultured in vitro. The receptors were gathered from a human donor in good health.

The chain uses TRBV11-3 and TRBJ2-7, with a possible D match to TRBD2 (6 bases). The ends were cut back, 1 base at V and 0 bases at J, with 13 bases in the middle. The CDR3 has 16 amino acids. Per germline, CDR1 SGHNT and CDR2 YENEEA. The CDR3: CASSLAAGPSSYEQYF. The CDR3 DNA follows: TGTGCCAGCAGCTTAGCAGCGGGCCCCAGCTCCTACGAGCAGTACTTC.

This chain joins TRBV11-3 and TRBJ2-6, with D possibly being TRBD2 (6 bases). CDR1 SGHNT and CDR2 YENEEA come from the germline V gene. The CDR3 loop spans 15 amino acids. V was trimmed by 3 bases and J by 0 bases, leaving 6 bases between them. The CDR3 sequence is CASSLGGSGANVLTF. In nucleotides, the CDR3 is TGTGCCAGCAGCTTGGGGGGCTCTGGGGCCAACGTCCTGACTTTC.

V gene TRBV6-4 combines with J gene TRBJ2-7; TRBD1 matches at 7 bases. Germline-derived CDR1 and CDR2 are MRHNA and SNTAGT. The CDR3 runs 14 residues. With 5 bases clipped from V and 4 bases from J, the junction kept 8 bases outside the gene matches. The chain's CDR3 is CASSLQDRNYEQYF. The CDR3 DNA reads TGTGCCAGCAGTCTCCAGGACAGGAATTACGAGCAGTACTTC.

The chain uses TRBV6-1 and TRBJ2-5; TRBD1 agrees at 8 bases. The V segment lost 3 bases and the J segment 5 bases; nucleotides outside the gene matches: 2. CDR1 and CDR2 from the germline V gene are MNHNS and SASEGT. CDR3 length equals 13 residues. The CDR3 DNA sequence: TGTGCCAGCAGTGATCGACAGGGGGAGACCCAGTACTTC. The encoded protein is CASSDRQGETQYF.

This clonotype was observed a handful of times. The rearrangement uses TRBV28 and TRBJ1-1; D is perhaps TRBD1 (5 bases). This CDR3 has 18 amino acids. V was shortened by 4 bases and J by 0 bases, with 21 bases between the two germline ends. Germline CDR1 MDHEN, CDR2 SYDVKM. The CDR3 DNA sequence: TGTGCCAGCAGTTCGGGGGGTAGCACTTTATCCATGAACACTGAAGCTTTCTTT. It is translated as CASSSGGSTLSMNTEAFF.

J is TRBJ2-1 and V is TRBV6-1; TRBD2 matches 11 bases. This CDR3 contains 17 residues. Germline CDR1 and CDR2: MNHNS and SASEGT. Losses at the gene ends were 6 bases for V and 6 bases for J; bases not matched to a gene: 13. The CDR3 DNA reads TGTGCCAGCAGCAAACTAGCGGGAGTGGAATCGGGCAATGAGCAGTTCTTC. The encoded protein is CASSKLAGVESGNEQFF.

V gene TRBV11-1 combines with J gene TRBJ2-1; D not certain. CDR3 length: 12 amino acids. CDR1 is SGHAT and CDR2 is FQDESV in the germline V gene (reference sequence). The ends were cut back, 8 bases at V and 7 bases at J, with 12 bases in the middle. The chain's CDR3 is CASRHSGNEQFF. The CDR3 region has the DNA TGTGCCAGCCGACACTCCGGGAATGAGCAGTTCTTC.

The chain couples TRBV5-4 to TRBJ1-5; D unresolved. V was cut by 4 bases and J by 4 bases, with 12 bases left in between. The CDR3 length is 14 residues. Germline CDR1 and CDR2: SGHNT and YYREEE (reference sequence). CDR3 sequence reads: CASSSIGENQPQHF. CDR3 in DNA: TGTGCCAGCAGCAGCATTGGAGAGAATCAGCCCCAGCATTTT.

In DNA, the CDR3 is TGTGCCAGCAGTCGGCAAAATGACTACGAGCAGTACTTC. This encodes CASSRQNDYEQYF. V and J are TRBV6-1 and TRBJ2-7; D is uncertain. Germline values: CDR1 MNHNS, CDR2 SASEGT. There are 13 residues in the CDR3. The germline V and J ends were trimmed by 5 bases and 3 bases, with 11 bases remaining between them.

V usage is TRBV4-3 and J usage is TRBJ2-7; D unclear. CDR1 LGHNA and CDR2 YSLEER come from the germline V gene. The CDR3 is 14 amino acids. V gave up 0 bases and J gave up 2 bases, with 8 bases separating them. CDR3 coding DNA: TGCGCCAGCAGCCAAGATACAACGGCCTACGAGCAGTACTTC. Translation: CASSQDTTAYEQYF.